The T cell receptor beta chain described here comes from a study of CD8+ T cells in alopecia areata. Study background: Patients in the treated group were given tofacitinib by mouth, 5 to 10 mg twice a day.

Treatment in this sample: oral pan-JAK inhibitor, 5-10 mg twice daily. The CDR3 length is 14 residues. The V and J ends lost 6 bases and 10 bases, in that order; junction bases with no gene match: 5. Germline V lookup: CDR1 MNHEY, CDR2 SVGAGI. Concerning this clone itself: Antigen specificity is unknown.

RNA was isolated and reverse transcribed to cDNA, the sequencing template. The protocol was immunoSEQ multiplex PCR, while the TCRdb copy is restricted to in-frame clones and leaves out a portion. The sample contains 150,000 to 200,000 clones, 58% of which appear only once. Findings and caveats of the study: Scalp samples also yield sequences from resident alphabeta T cells of normal skin. Higher clonality than in normal scalp was seen in lesional scalp, especially alopecia totalis/universalis. The study found TCR sharing across patients less clear than in mice, possibly for HLA reasons.

Sequenced material: CD4+ T cells sorted from blood, taken between weeks 55 and 65, from a patient treated with tofacitinib. The chain recombines TRBV6-5 with TRBJ1-6; 11 bases agree with TRBD1. This TCR was sampled from a human donor with alopecia areata. CDR3 residues: CASSQDRGQSPLHF. CDR3 DNA: TGTGCCAGCAGCCAGGACAGGGGGCAATCACCCCTCCACTTT.